The entry that follows covers one T cell receptor (beta chain) sequence. It lacks a known antigen. Base quality data are lacking; no much larger clone is found one base away. These data are taken from a study of massively parallel sequencing of T cell beta chains (dated by TCRdb to the late 2000s). With regard to the full study: The study profiled human TCR beta CDR3 diversity in peripheral blood using 5'-RACE, Illumina short-read sequencing and a dedicated short-read assembly strategy.

All donors in the pool were aged 18 to 40 years, and the pool included 350 or so males and under 200 females. From 150 to 200 liters of pooled peripheral blood, peripheral leukocyte polyA+ RNA was isolated. A commercial mRNA preparation from normal human peripheral blood leukocytes pooled from some 530 individuals was used as the starting material. Taken from the germline V gene (reference sequence), the CDR1 and CDR2 loops are SGHNT and YYREEE. CDR3 length: 13 amino acids, cysteine to phenylalanine. Only the CDR3 DNA stays, 39 bases, in frame from base 1. Trimming at the junction amounts to 0 bases on V and 7 bases on J, and the germline ends lie 7 bases apart. General conclusions and limits of the study: CDR3 beta lengths ranging from 21 to 81 nucleotides were observed, with a peak at 45 nucleotides. Most clonotypes (about 70% of the roughly 34,000) were supported by a single sequence read, by which apparent diversity could in principle be inflated. Because the RNA was pooled from many donors, the results reflect population-average clonotype abundance rather than any individual repertoire. A unique TRBV gene could be assigned to only roughly 23,000 (around 67%) of the clonotypes. Across the 33,664 distinct clonotypes, single-copy clonotypes accounted for about 66% of clonotypes yet represented only 18.8% of assemblies. The reported gene usage frequencies may have been skewed by preferential PCR amplification of some TRBV and TRBJ sequences. In subsampling, clonotype counts increased linearly with read number, which indicated that sequencing depth was far from saturation. Usage of TRBV genes spanned from about 0.0092% for TRBV17 up to 24.6% for TRBV20-1, while TRBJ usage spanned from 1.6% for TRBJ2-6 up to about 17% for TRBJ2-1.

The listed sequencing device is Illumina Genome Analyzer II. A RACE product of about 520 bp was obtained after two rounds of nested PCR with TRBC1/TRBC2-specific primers and was gel-purified. To give RACE a 5' anchor, first-strand cDNA synthesis used a TRBC-specific primer together with a template-switching oligonucleotide. Since the RACE amplicon was too long to sequence directly with short reads, the amplicon was concatemerized by ligation and then sheared by sonication. PAGE was used to isolate a size fraction of 100 to 300 bp, and that fraction then underwent shotgun sequencing on the Illumina platform. In separate runs on an Illumina GAII, sequencing yielded 18.8 million 36-nt reads and 21.7 million 50-nt single-end reads. As for how the authors treated the data: Assembly of the pooled 40 million to 45 million reads was performed with iSSAKE using parameters -m 15, -o 2 and -r 0.7. Reads that aligned to the ends of Ensembl TRBV gene predictions and carried unmatched junctional bases were used to seed de novo CDR3 beta assemblies. Clonotype abundance was estimated from the number of matching assembled contigs rather than from raw read depth. Among the assembled clonotypes, some 2,000 (approximately 5.9%) contained in-frame stop codons and were discarded, which left some 35,000 productive clonotypes. Of the 250 to 300 unique TCR sequences obtained by Sanger sequencing of cloned RACE products, around 70% were also present in the Illumina assembly. TCRdb cleaned the public reads at Q25 with fastp, built clones with MiXCR and kept in-frame beta chains. Rows merge per CDR3 protein into single entries with the most common DNA and genes. These V and J calls derive from TCRdb rather than the authors' analysis. The sample yields about 4,200 distinct CDR3 sequences; roughly two fifths were counted once. Less than 3.5% of the sample is held by the ten biggest clonotypes.

The sequenced sample was commercial RNA from peripheral blood pooled from many donors. This TCR came from a pool of human donors in good health; the sample was commercial RNA pooled from many donors. The chain uses TRBV5-4 and TRBJ2-2; TRBD1 is a weak D gene call, 6 bases matching. In nucleotides, the sequence is TGTGCCAGCAGCTTGGCAGGGGTCGGGGAGCTGTTTTTT. It specifies CASSLAGVGELFF. The entire variable domain, with the stretches around the CDR3 drawn from the reference TRBV5-4 and TRBJ2-2 proteins, is ETGVTQSPTHLIKTRGQQVTLRCSSQSGHNTVSWYQQALGQGPQFIFQYYREEENGRGNFPPRFSGLQFPNYSSELNVNALELDDSALYLCASSLAGVGELFFGEGSRLTVL.